Listed below are T cell receptor beta chains from one sample, sequenced in a study of blood T cell repertoires in COVID-19. Clones were read by immunoSEQ multiplex PCR, and TCRdb kept only the in-frame ones, dropping some. The sample has hundreds of thousands of clones, approximately 90% seen once. The sequenced sample was peripheral blood. Receptor source: a woman aged 25 to 39 with active or convalescent COVID-19. CDR3s include the opening cysteine and the closing phenylalanine or tryptophan. A D gene is named only where the DNA matches it firmly. A row's size may be missing; if present it is once, few, many or a size class.

d_call clone_size j_call v_call cdr3_length cdr3_nt cdr3_aa
NA NA TRBJ1-1 TRBV18 13 TGTGCCAGCTCACCGTACAGAGGGACTGAAGCTTTCTTT CASSPYRGTEAFF
NA NA TRBJ2-1 TRBV9 16 TGTGCCAGCAGCCCCCGGGAGCGGGCCATCTACAATGAGCAGTTCTTC CASSPRERAIYNEQFF
NA once TRBJ2-5 TRBV2 13 TGTGCCAGCAGGCCTAGGTACCAAGAGACCCAGTACTTC CASRPRYQETQYF
TRBD2 NA TRBJ2-1 TRBV28 16 TGTGCCAGCAGTTTACGTGGACTAGCGGAGAGCAATGAGCAGTTCTTC CASSLRGLAESNEQFF
NA few TRBJ2-7 TRBV29-1 13 TGCAGCGCCGACGGGGAGGACTCTACGAAGCAGTACTTC CSADGEDSTKQYF
NA NA TRBJ2-5 TRBV20-1 11 TGCAGTGCTATAGAGCGAGAGACCCAGTACTTC CSAIERETQYF
NA once TRBJ2-7 TRBV21-1 14 TGTGCCAGCAGCAAAGGCCGCCTAGCGGGCGAGCAGTACTTC CASSKGRLAGEQYF
NA NA TRBJ2-7 TRBV2 12 TGTGCCACCGGGGAGAATTCCTACGAGCAGTACTTC CATGENSYEQYF
TRBD1 NA TRBJ1-3 TRBV4-1 16 TGCGCCAGCAGCCAACCGACAGGGGCTAGTGGAAACACCATATATTTT CASSQPTGASGNTIYF
TRBD2 NA TRBJ2-5 TRBV19 14 TGTGCCAGCTCTCCCGGGGGGTATCAAGAGACCCAGTACTTC CASSPGGYQETQYF
TRBD1 NA TRBJ1-4 TRBV4-1 15 TGCGCCAGCAGCCTTGCTATGAGGGGGCCGGAAAAACTGTTTTTT CASSLAMRGPEKLFF
NA NA TRBJ1-2 TRBV4-1 15 TGCGCCAGCAGCCGGACCCAGGACTCCTCTTATGGCTACACCTTC CASSRTQDSSYGYTF
NA once TRBJ2-2 TRBV4-1 16 TGCGCCAGCAGCCAAGATATGGCATCGGGCACCGGGGAGCTGTTTTTT CASSQDMASGTGELFF
TRBD1 NA TRBJ1-2 TRBV19 16 TGTGCCAGTAGTATAGTAGGGGCCAGGGGGCACTATGGCTACACCTTC CASSIVGARGHYGYTF
NA NA TRBJ1-4 TRBV5-1 17 TGCGCCAGCAGCTATTCATGGGGGCGGGCAACTAATGAAAAACTGTTTTTT CASSYSWGRATNEKLFF
TRBD2 NA TRBJ2-2 TRBV3-1/TRBV3-2 16 TGTGCCAGCAGCCGACCCGGGACTAGCGGGAGAGGGGAGCTGTTTTTT CASSRPGTSGRGELFF
NA NA TRBJ1-4 TRBV19 14 TGTGCCAGTAGTATTAGCGGGAGTGGTGAAAAACTGTTTTTT CASSISGSGEKLFF
NA NA TRBJ2-3 TRBV3-1/TRBV3-2 14 TGTGCCAGCAGCCAGGCTACGGGTGGGGATACGCAGTATTTT CASSQATGGDTQYF
TRBD1 NA TRBJ1-2 TRBV6-5 15 TGTGCCACACGCCCGGCGAGTACAGGGGGCCGTGGCTACACCTTC CATRPASTGGRGYTF
TRBD1 NA TRBJ1-4 TRBV5-4 19 TGTGCCAGCAGCTGGGGACAGGGGTCCTATAACACAACTAATGAAAAACTGTTTTTT CASSWGQGSYNTTNEKLFF
NA once TRBJ2-5 TRBV30 15 TGTGCCTGGAGTAGGGGCCGGACCCGGCAAGAGACCCAGTACTTC CAWSRGRTRQETQYF
TRBD1 NA TRBJ2-5 TRBV19 14 TGTGCCAGTAGTACGAGACAGGGGAAAGAGACCCAGTACTTC CASSTRQGKETQYF
NA NA TRBJ2-3 TRBV11-2 15 TGTGCCAGCAGGCGCGTCTTGATCACCGCTCATACGCAGTATTTT CASRRVLITAHTQYF
NA NA TRBJ1-5 TRBV6-5 15 TGTGCCAGCAGAACGACAGAGTATAGCAATCAGCCCCAGCATTTT CASRTTEYSNQPQHF
TRBD2 NA TRBJ2-2 TRBV11-3 16 TGTGCCAGCAGCTTAGGAAGCGGGAGTGCCACCGGGGAGCTGTTTTTT CASSLGSGSATGELFF
TRBD2 NA TRBJ2-1 TRBV30 14 TGTGCCTGGAGCGGCGGGACTAACTACAATGAGCAGTTCTTC CAWSGGTNYNEQFF